The 30 T cell receptor beta chains listed next were all sequenced from one sample in a study of T cell responses to AZD1222 COVID-19 vaccine. The protocol was immunoSEQ multiplex PCR, while the TCRdb copy is restricted to in-frame clones and leaves out a portion. There are about 120,000 clones in the sample; 80% to 90% occur only once, and 27% lies in the top ten. This specimen was peripheral blood, taken 28 days after the second AZD1222 dose. These receptors were obtained from an adult who received the AZD1222 COVID-19 vaccine.

The chain combines TRBV5-1 with TRBJ2-5; D unresolved. V dropped 0 bases and J dropped 4 bases, with 10 bases sitting between them. The germline V gene has CDR1 SGHRS and CDR2 YFSETQ. The length of the CDR3 is 14 residues. As DNA, the CDR3 is TGCGCCAGCAGCTTGGAGGGCAGGCGAGAGACCCAGTACTTC. Translation gives CASSLEGRRETQYF.

This sequence joins TRBV5-4 and TRBJ2-7; weak D call: TRBD1 (6 bases). V was clipped by 4 bases and J by 2 bases, with 10 bases between them. The germline CDR1 and CDR2 sequences are SGHNT and YYREEE (reference sequence). There are 13 residues in the CDR3. The CDR3 bases are TGTGCCAGCAGCCAGGACAGTACCTACGAGCAGTACTTC. Its translation is CASSQDSTYEQYF.

The chain employs TRBV13 and TRBJ2-7, with TRBD1 as a possible D gene (6 bases). V dropped 0 bases and J dropped 3 bases, with 6 bases sitting between them. The CDR3 runs 13 residues. CDR1 is PRHDT, CDR2 FYEKMQ, per germline (reference sequence). The CDR3 region has the DNA TGTGCCAGCAGCTTAGGACAGGGCTACGAGCAGTACTTC. Amino acids: CASSLGQGYEQYF.

This clone was detected a few times. V is TRBV5-1 and J is TRBJ1-1; D possibly corresponds to TRBD1 (6 bases). V dropped 6 bases and J dropped 4 bases, with 16 bases sitting between them. CDR3 length: 14 amino acids. CDR1 SGHRS and CDR2 YFSETQ come from the germline V gene. The CDR3 bases are TGCGCCAGCAAGCGTGTAGGGGGTGGCACTGAAGCTTTCTTT. The encoded protein is CASKRVGGGTEAFF.

This clone has only a few counts. The chain is built from TRBV27 and TRBJ1-2; D is perhaps TRBD1 (6 bases). This CDR3 region has 15 residues. With 4 bases removed from V and 4 bases from J, the gap between germline ends came to 16 bases. Germline CDR1 MNHEY, CDR2 SMNVEV (reference sequence). DNA for the CDR3: TGTGCCAGCAGTTCTTTCTCGACAGGCGGCTATGGCTACACCTTC. Translating gives CASSSFSTGGYGYTF.

This chain joins TRBV11-2 and TRBJ1-5, with D uncertain. CDR1 and CDR2 (germline): SGHAT, FQNNGV. CDR3 size: 17 residues. Deletions cut 5 bases from V and 0 bases from J, with 17 bases between. The chain's CDR3 is CASSPGPDLYSNQPQHF. The CDR3 nucleotides read TGTGCCAGCAGCCCCGGGCCCGACCTTTATAGCAATCAGCCCCAGCATTTT.

The chain couples TRBV2 to TRBJ1-5; 7 bases are a match to TRBD1. CDR3 length: 13 residues. J was trimmed by 5 bases and V by 5 bases; bases with no gene match: 3. CDR1 SNHLY and CDR2 FYNNEI come from the germline V gene. CDR3 sequence: CASSRQGDQPQHF. The CDR3 nucleotides read TGTGCCAGCAGTAGACAGGGAGATCAGCCCCAGCATTTT.

The rearrangement uses TRBV7-3 and TRBJ2-1; 7 bases map to TRBD1. V shed 5 bases, J shed 7 bases, and the junction held 5 bases outside the gene matches. Germline values: CDR1 SGHTA, CDR2 FQGTGA. There are 13 residues in the CDR3. The CDR3 DNA follows: TGTGCCAGCAGCAACCGGGGACAGAATGAGCAGTTCTTC. Translating it yields CASSNRGQNEQFF.

The chain couples TRBV11-2 to TRBJ2-3; D is unresolved. The CDR3 covers 13 residues. The germline V gene has CDR1 SGHAT and CDR2 FQNNGV. Deletions cut 1 base from V and 6 bases from J, with 8 bases between. CDR3 region: CASSLVTHDTQYF. CDR3 DNA: TGTGCCAGCAGCTTAGTAACGCACGATACGCAGTATTTT.

The J gene is TRBJ2-3, the V gene TRBV7-2, with 7 bases that match TRBD1. The CDR3 loop spans 15 amino acids. From germline, CDR1 is SGHTA and CDR2 FQGNSA. Trimming took 0 bases from V and 3 from J; bases not matched to a gene: 3. The CDR3 sequence: CASSLAGTATDTQYF. In DNA form, the CDR3 reads TGTGCCAGCAGCTTAGCCGGGACAGCAACAGATACGCAGTATTTT.

This chain joins TRBV4-3 and TRBJ1-2; 7 nucleotides match TRBD1. V dropped 0 bases and J dropped 3; count of bases not matched to a gene: 13. The germline gives CDR1 LGHNA, CDR2 YSLEER. The CDR3 contains 18 residues. The CDR3 region is CASSQEGTALLYDYGYTF. CDR3 bases: TGCGCCAGCAGCCAAGAAGGGACAGCGCTATTGTACGACTATGGCTACACCTTC.

The chain joins TRBV6-5 to TRBJ2-7; no firm D call. From germline, CDR1 is MNHEY and CDR2 SVGAGI. V gave up 2 bases and J gave up 3 bases, with 11 bases separating them. This CDR3 has 14 amino acids. This CDR3 is CASSYRDVGYEQYF. DNA of the CDR3: TGTGCCAGCAGTTACAGAGACGTAGGCTACGAGCAGTACTTC.

The rearrangement links TRBV10-3 to TRBJ2-6, with 8 bases identical to TRBD1. Germline V gene lookup returns CDR1 ENHRY and CDR2 SYGVKD. V lost 1 base, J lost 5 bases, and 4 bases stayed unmatched. The CDR3 loop spans 16 amino acids. CDR3 in DNA: TGTGCCATCAGTGAGTTACAGGGGGACAGGGCCAACGTCCTGACTTTC. It translates to CAISELQGDRANVLTF.

The chain carries TRBV9 and TRBJ1-4; D perhaps matches TRBD1 (5 bases). This CDR3 has 14 amino acids. Between the trimmed V and J ends, which lost 2 bases and 13 bases, there was a span of 18 bases. Looked up from germline, CDR1 is SGDLS and CDR2 is YYNGEE. CDR3 loop: CASSVELYSGILFF. DNA of the CDR3: TGTGCCAGCAGCGTCGAACTATATTCAGGGATACTGTTTTTT.

V usage is TRBV21-1 and J usage is TRBJ1-4; TRBD1 was called by the table and not checked on the DNA. TRBV21-1 is shown as a pseudogene. This CDR3 contains 17 residues. CDR3 nucleotides: TGTGCCAGCAGCACCCACTTCCGGGGACAGCAGAATGAAAAACTGTTTTTT. Translated, it gives CASSTHFRGQQNEKLFF.

This clone was recorded a few times. J is TRBJ1-4 and V is TRBV15; 8 positions match TRBD1. J lost 8 bases, V lost 5 bases, and 4 bases had no gene match. CDR3 size: 13 residues. In germline, CDR1 is LNHNV, CDR2 YYDKDF (reference sequence). The CDR3, as DNA: TGTGCCACCAGCGGACAGGGCAGAGAAAAACTGTTTTTT. It codes for CATSGQGREKLFF. The full variable domain, completed using reference TRBV15 and TRBJ1-4, is DAMVIQNPRYQVTQFGKPVTLSCSQTLNHNVMYWYQQKSSQAPKLLFHYYDKDFNNEADTPDNFQSRRPNTSFCFLDIRSPGLGDTAMYLCATSGQGREKLFFGSGTQLSVL.

The gene calls are TRBV11-2 and TRBJ2-1; D is unresolved. The CDR3 is 15 residues long. Trimming pared 2 bases from V and 8 bases from J, leaving 16 bases between. The germline V gene has CDR1 SGHAT and CDR2 FQNNGV. As DNA, the CDR3 is TGTGCCAGCAGCTTAATGGTTCAAAAAGGACATGAGCAGTTCTTC. Protein: CASSLMVQKGHEQFF.

This clone has more than one count but fewer than ten. J is TRBJ2-7 and V is TRBV11-2, with a weak D call TRBD1 (5 bases). CDR1 and CDR2 from the germline V gene are SGHAT and FQNNGV. V dropped 3 bases and J dropped 7 bases, with 19 bases sitting between them. The CDR3 totals 15 residues. CDR3 in DNA: TGTGCCAGCAGCTTCTTACAGGCTCGTTTGTCAGAGCAGTACTTC. This encodes CASSFLQARLSEQYF. The whole variable domain, remainder taken from reference TRBV11-2 and TRBJ2-7, is EAGVAQSPRYKIIEKRQSVAFWCNPISGHATLYWYQQILGQGPKLLIQFQNNGVVDDSQLPKDRFSAERLKGVDSTLKIQPAKLEDSAVYLCASSFLQARLSEQYFGPGTRLTVT.

The J gene is TRBJ1-2, the V gene TRBV5-4; weak D call: TRBD1 (6 bases). Germline loops: CDR1 SGHNT, CDR2 YYREEE (reference sequence). The CDR3 spans 14 residues. The V gene lost 2 bases and the J gene lost 3 bases, with 11 bases spanning the gap. This CDR3 is CASSFMTGDYGYTF. In DNA, the CDR3 is TGTGCCAGCAGCTTTATGACAGGCGACTATGGCTACACCTTC.

This chain connects TRBV27 to TRBJ1-3, with D uncertain. Germline V CDR1 and CDR2: MNHEY, SMNVEV (reference sequence). V was trimmed by 3 bases and J by 0 bases, leaving 6 bases between them. The CDR3 totals 14 residues. CDR3 in DNA: TGTGCCAGCAGTTTGCCTGACTCTGGAAACACCATATATTTT. Its translation is CASSLPDSGNTIYF.

The chain links TRBV7-2 to TRBJ1-2; D unclear. Trimming removed 5 bases from V and 5 bases from J, with 6 bases in between. Germline V gene lookup returns CDR1 SGHTA and CDR2 FQGNSA. The CDR3 is made up of 11 amino acids. CDR3 coding DNA: TGTGCCAGCAGCCCTGCGTATGGCTACACCTTC. Residues: CASSPAYGYTF.

The chain joins TRBV6-5 to TRBJ1-2; the D is unclear. In germline, CDR1 is MNHEY, CDR2 SVGAGI. CDR3 length: 11 residues. V gave up 9 bases and J gave up 8 bases, with 13 bases separating them. CDR3 in DNA: TGTGCCAGGGGAGAAATGGGAGGCTACACCTTC. This gives the protein CARGEMGGYTF.

The chain has TRBV7-8 and TRBJ2-4; 15 bases match TRBD2. The V and J ends lost 5 bases and 1 base, in that order; junction bases with no gene match: 18. The CDR3 contains 22 residues. Germline V gene data show CDR1 as SGHVS and CDR2 as FQNEAQ. The DNA of the CDR3 is TGTGCCAGCAGCCCACGGACTAGCGGGGGGGTTGGGACGGTGGTCGCCAAAAACATTCAGTACTTC. Amino acid sequence: CASSPRTSGGVGTVVAKNIQYF.

The rearrangement links TRBV5-1 to TRBJ2-3; 9 bases agree with TRBD2. CDR1 and CDR2 from the germline V gene are SGHRS and YFSETQ. CDR3 length: 15 amino acids. The V gene end was trimmed by 2 bases and the J gene end by 4 bases; junction bases not matched to a gene: 5. The CDR3 protein is CASSFVSGGPDTQYF. The CDR3, as DNA: TGCGCCAGCAGCTTTGTTAGCGGGGGCCCAGATACGCAGTATTTT. The full variable domain, its missing parts supplied by reference TRBV5-1 and TRBJ2-3, is KAGVTQTPRYLIKTRGQQVTLSCSPISGHRSVSWYQQTPGQGLQFLFEYFSETQRNKGNFPGRFSGRQFSNSRSEMNVSTLELGDSALYLCASSFVSGGPDTQYFGPGTRLTVL.

The V gene is TRBV7-3, the J gene TRBJ1-1; D is undetermined. V lost 5 bases and J lost 4, with 20 bases in between. The V gene's germline CDR1 is SGHTA and CDR2 FQGTGA. The CDR3 consists of 16 residues. CDR3 region: CASSLRLGKAGTEAFF. For the CDR3, the DNA is TGTGCCAGCAGCCTACGCCTCGGAAAGGCCGGCACTGAAGCTTTCTTT.

The chain links TRBV7-2 to TRBJ2-5; 10 bases are a match to TRBD1. Per the germline V gene, CDR1 is SGHTA and CDR2 is FQGNSA. Germline trimming cut 7 bases from V and 5 bases from J; bases unmatched to any gene: 7. This CDR3 has 14 residues. CDR3 region: CASTGQGEFETQYF. The CDR3 DNA reads as TGTGCCAGCACCGGACAGGGGGAATTTGAGACCCAGTACTTC. The variable domain in full, completed from reference TRBV7-2 and TRBJ2-5, reads GAGVSQSPSNKVTEKGKDVELRCDPISGHTALYWYRQSLGQGLEFLIYFQGNSAPDKSGLPSDRFSAERTGGSVSTLTIQRTQQEDSAVYLCASTGQGEFETQYFGPGTRLLVL.

V is TRBV28 and J is TRBJ1-5; D perhaps matches TRBD1 (6 bases). Trimming left V 8 bases short and J 0 bases short, with 11 bases between. Germline CDR1 MDHEN, CDR2 SYDVKM. This CDR3 contains 14 residues. CDR3 in DNA: TGTGCCAGCCACAGGGCGTATAGCAATCAGCCCCAGCATTTT. It specifies CASHRAYSNQPQHF.

The chain uses TRBV18 and TRBJ1-1; weak D call: TRBD1 (6 bases). V was shortened by 0 bases and J by 7 bases, with 15 bases between the two germline ends. The CDR3 totals 15 residues. Germline CDR1 is KGHSH and CDR2 is LQKENI. CDR3: CASSPPTDSTGEAFF. CDR3 in DNA: TGTGCCAGCTCACCACCAACAGACTCGACAGGTGAAGCTTTCTTT.

This chain links TRBV19 with TRBJ1-2; D is uncertain. Germline-derived CDR1 and CDR2 are LNHDA and SQIVND (reference sequence). Trimming shortened V by 5 bases and J by 4 bases, and 8 bases separated the two germline ends. The CDR3 sequence is 12 residues long. The CDR3 loop is CASSGDSYGYTF. The CDR3 nucleotides read TGTGCCAGTAGTGGCGATTCCTATGGCTACACCTTC.

Details on this clone: Germline and junction disagree at one end, which may indicate a read error. The CDR3 spells CASSQALLNTEAFF. The CDR3 DNA sequence: TGTGCCAGTTCACAGGCGCTACTGAACACTGAAGCTTTCTTT. This rearrangement joins TRBV18 to TRBJ1-1; maybe TRBD1 (5 bases). The germline V gene encodes CDR1 KGHSH and CDR2 LQKENI. CDR3 size: 14 residues.